Shown below are 4 T cell receptor beta chains from a single sample sequenced in a study of patients and donors after allogeneic stem cell transplantation. TCRdb fed the RT-PCR reads into MiXCR, producing one record per CDR3 protein. Altogether some 90,000 distinct CDR3 sequences are present, under 50% being singletons, with the ten largest covering 61%. Sequenced sample: blood, either unsorted or a sorted T cell fraction (not recorded which). The receptors stem from a human donor who was either an allogeneic HSCT recipient or a stem cell or donor lymphocyte infusion donor (not recorded which). It is not recorded whose cells these are; they may come from a transplant donor.

The chain links TRBV4-3 to TRBJ1-2, with 8 bases matching TRBD1. CDR1 is LGHNA and CDR2 is YSLEER in the germline V gene. J gave up 4 bases and V 1 base, and 5 bases lay outside the gene matches. There are 15 residues in the CDR3. The CDR3 reads CASSQVTGAIYGYTF. The CDR3 DNA reads TGCGCCAGCAGCCAAGTGACAGGGGCCATCTATGGCTACACCTTC.

The J gene is TRBJ2-1, the V gene TRBV15, with D possibly matching TRBD1 (6 bases). The germline V and J ends were trimmed by 0 bases and 7 bases, with 10 bases remaining between them. The CDR3 spans 14 residues. The V gene's germline CDR1 is LNHNV and CDR2 YYDKDF (reference sequence). CDR3 DNA: TGTGCCACCAGCAGAGATTCAGGGGCGAATGAGCAGTTCTTC. Amino acids: CATSRDSGANEQFF.

The chain combines TRBV13 with TRBJ1-1, with 9 bases matching TRBD1. The CDR3 is 18 residues long. V was pared by 5 bases and J by 2 bases, with 15 bases of the junction left unmatched. Germline assignment: CDR1 PRHDT and CDR2 FYEKMQ (reference sequence). In DNA, the CDR3 is TGTGCCAGCAGCGCCGTAACCGTCGGGACAGGGAGAAACACTGAAGCTTTCTTT. It translates to CASSAVTVGTGRNTEAFF.

The chain employs TRBV4-1 and TRBJ2-5; D is uncertain. The CDR3 is made up of 15 amino acids. With 0 bases removed from V and 1 base from J, the gap between germline ends came to 9 bases. Per germline, CDR1 MGHRA and CDR2 YSYEKL. The CDR3 region is CASSQEARIQETQYF. CDR3 DNA sequence: TGCGCCAGCAGCCAAGAAGCCAGGATCCAAGAGACCCAGTACTTC.